What follows are 27 T cell receptor beta chains derived from one specimen sequenced in a study of OX40 agonist ivuxolimab in advanced cancers. Generated by immunoSEQ multiplex PCR, the TCRdb table keeps only in-frame clones and is missing some. The repertoire holds about 66,000 clones, around 80% seen once, with about 5% in the top ten. The sample was CD4+ or CD8+ T cells sorted from blood, taken in a trial of the OX40 agonist ivuxolimab. The receptors originated from an adult with an advanced solid tumor such as melanoma, head and neck, liver or kidney cancer.

This chain uses TRBV7-2 with TRBJ2-1; weak D call: TRBD2 (6 bases). The germline V gene has CDR1 SGHTA and CDR2 FQGNSA. This CDR3 spans 14 amino acids. V lost 5 bases and J lost 4, with 12 bases in between. In nucleotides, the CDR3 is TGTGCCAGCAGCCGGAGGGAGGAGTACAATGAGCAGTTCTTC. The encoded protein is CASSRREEYNEQFF.

The rearrangement links TRBV10-3 to TRBJ2-1; perhaps TRBD1 as D (6 bases). V lost 3 bases to trimming and J lost 9 bases, with 12 bases between them. This CDR3 is 13 amino acids long. Germline values: CDR1 ENHRY, CDR2 SYGVKD. The CDR3, as DNA: TGTGCCATCAGTGAAGAAACAGGGAGTGAGCAGTTCTTC. Residues: CAISEETGSEQFF.

The chain recombines TRBV27 with TRBJ2-5; the match to TRBD2 covers 11 bases. The CDR3 has 14 amino acids. CDR1 and CDR2 (germline): MNHEY, SMNVEV (reference sequence). V trimming: 5 bases; J trimming: 7 bases; junction bases outside the gene matches: 6. The CDR3 is CASSPTGTSGTQYF. The CDR3 region has the DNA TGTGCCAGCAGTCCGACAGGGACTAGCGGGACCCAGTACTTC.

The genes are TRBV7-6 and TRBJ2-7; 8 bases agree with TRBD2. Germline lookup yields CDR1 SGHVS and CDR2 FNYEAQ. This CDR3 is built from 14 residues. With V trimmed by 5 bases and J by 0 bases, 3 bases remained unmatched. The CDR3 is CASSRGLDSYEQYF. The CDR3 bases are TGTGCCAGCAGCCGGGGACTAGACTCCTACGAGCAGTACTTC.

The chain links TRBV6-1 to TRBJ2-3, with unresolved D. V dropped 7 bases and J dropped 0 bases, with 5 bases sitting between them. The CDR3 has 12 amino acids. The germline V gene has CDR1 MNHNS and CDR2 SASEGT. The chain's CDR3 is CASKESTDTQYF. The CDR3 nucleotides are TGTGCCAGCAAGGAGAGCACAGATACGCAGTATTTT.

In nucleotides, the CDR3 is TGCGCCAGCAGCCAAGATGGAGGGAGGGCCGGGGAGCTGTTTTTT. Residues: CASSQDGGRAGELFF. J is TRBJ2-2 and V is TRBV4-3, with TRBD2 matching over 7 bases. The J segment lost 6 bases and the V segment lost 0 bases, leaving 4 bases of the junction unmatched. The CDR3 extends over 15 amino acids. The germline V gene has CDR1 LGHNA and CDR2 YSLEER.

This clone was counted once. The chain combines TRBV11-2 with TRBJ2-1; 8 bases are shared with TRBD2. Looked up from germline, CDR1 is SGHAT and CDR2 is FQNNGV. This CDR3 region has 14 residues. Trimming cost V 1 base and J 9 bases; bases outside gene matches: 5. CDR3 sequence: CASSLGLAQGEQFF. CDR3 bases: TGTGCCAGCAGCTTAGGACTAGCGCAGGGTGAGCAGTTCTTC.

The chain employs TRBV6-5 and TRBJ2-1, with D perhaps TRBD2 (6 bases). Deletions cut 0 bases from V and 4 bases from J, with 13 bases between. The CDR3 is made up of 16 amino acids. From germline, CDR1 is MNHEY and CDR2 SVGAGI. The CDR3 region has the DNA TGTGCCAGCAGTTACTCTACGGGGGAGAGATACAATGAGCAGTTCTTC. Protein product: CASSYSTGERYNEQFF.

Notes on this clone: At one boundary the junction diverges from the germline segment, which might be a read error. This chain uses TRBV7-7 with TRBJ2-1; the D gene is possibly TRBD2 (6 bases). Germline V gives CDR1 SSHAT, CDR2 FNYEAQ (reference sequence). This CDR3 has 15 amino acids. This CDR3 is CASSLELAPGNEQFF. CDR3 DNA sequence: TGTGCTAGCAGCTTAGAACTAGCCCCAGGCAATGAGCAGTTCTTC.

This clone appeared once. The V gene is TRBV18, the J gene TRBJ2-5, with no clear D. Germline CDR1 is KGHSH and CDR2 is LQKENI. Between the trimmed V and J ends, which lost 6 bases and 2 bases, there was a span of 7 bases. CDR3 size: 12 residues. CDR3 bases: TGTGCCAGCTCCGAGGAACAAGAGACCCAGTACTTC. It yields the protein CASSEEQETQYF.

V usage is TRBV6-5 and J usage is TRBJ1-2; perhaps TRBD1 as D (5 bases). In germline, CDR1 is MNHEY, CDR2 SVGAGI. V lost 4 bases and J lost 8, with 23 bases in between. The CDR3 extends over 16 amino acids. This chain's CDR3 is CASSSSLGQGNRGYTF. CDR3 sequence (DNA): TGTGCCAGCAGTTCCTCCCTCGGGCAGGGAAATCGAGGCTACACCTTC.

The rearrangement joins TRBV7-6 to TRBJ2-7; D is unclear. Trimming shortened V by 2 bases and J by 7 bases, and 18 bases separated the two germline ends. Germline CDR1 reads SGHVS; CDR2 reads FNYEAQ. This CDR3 comprises 15 residues. CDR3 amino acids: CASSLIVDFGGEQYF. The CDR3 nucleotides are TGTGCCAGCAGCTTAATTGTGGATTTTGGTGGGGAGCAGTACTTC.

This clone was counted a single time. The chain employs TRBV30 and TRBJ2-1; no reliable D call. CDR1 is GTSNPN, CDR2 SVGIG, per germline (reference sequence). The V gene lost 3 bases and the J gene lost 3 bases, with 9 bases spanning the gap. The CDR3 has 13 residues. CDR3 in DNA: TGTGCCTGGAGAGTGAGTTTCTACAATGAGCAGTTCTTC. The encoded protein is CAWRVSFYNEQFF. Combining the CDR3 with reference TRBV30 and TRBJ2-1 gives the whole variable domain SQTIHQWPATLVQPVGSPLSLECTVEGTSNPNLYWYRQAAGRGLQLLFYSVGIGQISSEVPQNLSASRPQDRQFILSSKKLLLSDSGFYLCAWRVSFYNEQFFGPGTRLTVL.

J is TRBJ1-1 and V is TRBV4-1, with D possibly matching TRBD1 (5 bases). This CDR3 has 13 amino acids. V was trimmed by 0 bases and J by 11 bases, leaving 13 bases between them. Germline CDR1 reads MGHRA; CDR2 reads YSYEKL. CDR3 residues: CASSQDYPGWAFF. The CDR3 DNA is TGCGCCAGCAGCCAAGATTATCCAGGGTGGGCTTTCTTT.

In this sample, this clone turned up a few times. The rearrangement uses TRBV6-5 and TRBJ1-5, with D possibly matching TRBD1 (5 bases). This CDR3 spans 15 amino acids. The V end lost 0 bases, the J end lost 5 bases, and 11 bases lay between the germline ends. Germline CDR1 MNHEY, CDR2 SVGAGI. CDR3 coding DNA: TGTGCCAGCAGTTACTCGCAAGGGGCGGATCAGCCCCAGCATTTT. It yields the protein CASSYSQGADQPQHF.

J is TRBJ2-1 and V is TRBV7-2, with D maybe TRBD2 (6 bases). In germline, CDR1 is SGHTA, CDR2 FQGNSA. Trimming shortened V by 2 bases and J by 8 bases, and 22 bases separated the two germline ends. There are 17 residues in the CDR3. The CDR3 DNA reads TGTGCCAGCAGCTTATTGGCCCGGGGAGGAGGGCGGGATGAGCAGTTCTTC. Translation gives CASSLLARGGGRDEQFF.

This clone was seen a handful of times. The chain has TRBV19 and TRBJ1-5; D remains ambiguous. Trimming took off 6 bases at V and 5 bases at J, with 14 bases between the two ends. The CDR3 covers 14 residues. CDR1 and CDR2 from the germline V gene are LNHDA and SQIVND (reference sequence). CDR3 in amino acids: CASSNDLPYQPQHF. The CDR3 nucleotides are TGTGCCAGTAGCAACGACTTACCTTATCAGCCCCAGCATTTT.

The V and J genes are TRBV6-1 and TRBJ1-2; D is uncertain. Trimming stripped 3 bases from V and 7 bases from J, with 9 bases between. Germline values: CDR1 MNHNS, CDR2 SASEGT. The CDR3 has 12 residues. CDR3 protein: CASSERGFGYTF. In nucleotides, the CDR3 is TGTGCCAGCAGTGAGCGGGGTTTTGGCTACACCTTC.

The V call is TRBV7-9, the J call TRBJ1-4; 7 positions match TRBD1. The CDR3 is 14 residues long. Germline values: CDR1 SEHNR, CDR2 FQNEAQ (reference sequence). Germline trimming cut 5 bases from V and 7 bases from J; bases unmatched to any gene: 7. This chain's CDR3 is CASSQGQIFEKLFF. CDR3 nucleotide sequence: TGTGCCAGCAGCCAGGGACAGATTTTTGAAAAACTGTTTTTT.

The sample holds one count of this clone. V usage is TRBV5-8 and J usage is TRBJ1-5; D might be TRBD1 (5 bases). From germline, CDR1 is SGHTS and CDR2 YDEGEE. The CDR3 is 12 residues long. The V and J ends lost 7 bases and 4 bases respectively, with 9 bases between them. The CDR3 DNA is TGTGCCAGCGGTGGGGGTAATCAGCCCCAGCATTTT. It is translated as CASGGGNQPQHF. The full variable domain, its missing parts supplied by reference TRBV5-8 and TRBJ1-5, is EAGVTQSPTHLIKTRGQQATLRCSPISGHTSVYWYQQALGLGLQFLLWYDEGEERNRGNFPPRFSGRQFPNYSSELNVNALELEDSALYLCASGGGNQPQHFGDGTRLSIL.

The J gene is TRBJ1-2, the V gene TRBV7-9, with D possibly TRBD1 on 5 matching bases. The ends were cut back, 5 bases at V and 4 bases at J, with 14 bases in the middle. Per the germline V gene, CDR1 is SEHNR and CDR2 is FQNEAQ (reference sequence). The CDR3 loop spans 14 amino acids. CDR3 region: CASSPTGTSYGYTF. For the CDR3, the DNA is TGTGCCAGCAGCCCAACCGGGACTAGCTATGGCTACACCTTC. Using reference TRBV7-9 and TRBJ1-2 for the parts outside the CDR3, the full variable domain is DTGVSQNPRHKITKRGQNVTFRCDPISEHNRLYWYRQTLGQGPEFLTYFQNEAQLEKSRLLSDRFSAERPKGSFSTLEIQRTEQGDSAMYLCASSPTGTSYGYTFGSGTRLTVV.

The gene calls are TRBV4-3 and TRBJ1-2, with 8 bases fitting TRBD1. Germline V CDR1 and CDR2: LGHNA, YSLEER. There are 16 residues in the CDR3. J was trimmed by 0 bases and V by 4 bases; bases with no gene match: 7. The CDR3 DNA reads as TGCGCCAGCAGCCCACACAGGGGGGTTTCTAACTATGGCTACACCTTC. It yields the protein CASSPHRGVSNYGYTF.

This chain links TRBV19 with TRBJ2-3, with 14 bases matching TRBD2. V shed 6 bases and J 3 bases; nucleotides not matched to a gene: 5. The CDR3 covers 16 residues. The V gene's germline CDR1 is LNHDA and CDR2 SQIVND (reference sequence). The CDR3 coding sequence is TGTGCCAGTAGGACTAGCGGGAGGGGACGAACAGATACGCAGTATTTT. Protein: CASRTSGRGRTDTQYF.

The genes are TRBV6-5 and TRBJ2-2; no reliable D call. CDR1 and CDR2 from the germline V gene are MNHEY and SVGAGI. V shed 8 bases and J shed 0 bases, with 7 bases lying between them. This CDR3 spans 13 amino acids. The CDR3 bases are TGTGCCAGCGGTCACACGAACACCGGGGAGCTGTTTTTT. It codes for CASGHTNTGELFF.

This clone was recorded a few times. The V call is TRBV5-1, the J call TRBJ2-5; 7 positions agree with TRBD2. The CDR3 covers 17 residues. V shed 2 bases and J 0 bases; nucleotides not matched to a gene: 10. Germline V lookup: CDR1 SGHRS, CDR2 YFSETQ. CDR3 DNA: TGCGCCAGCAGCTTTGGGCTAGCGGTACCGTACCAAGAGACCCAGTACTTC. Translation: CASSFGLAVPYQETQYF.

J is TRBJ2-1 and V is TRBV4-2; 11 bases are a match to TRBD2. The CDR3 covers 16 residues. V lost 1 base and J lost 5; bases outside the gene matches: 4. The germline V gene encodes CDR1 LGHNA and CDR2 YNFKEQ. The CDR3 sequence: CASSQGGLADDNEQFF. The CDR3 coding sequence is TGTGCCAGCAGCCAAGGGGGACTAGCGGACGACAATGAGCAGTTCTTC.

This chain links TRBV18 with TRBJ1-1, with D maybe TRBD1 (5 bases). This CDR3 contains 17 residues. The V end was cut by 3 bases, the J end by 0 bases, with 17 bases between. Germline loops: CDR1 KGHSH, CDR2 LQKENI. The CDR3 region is CASSPTDSDLMNTEAFF. The CDR3 DNA is TGTGCCAGCTCACCGACTGACAGTGATCTAATGAACACTGAAGCTTTCTTT.